The 2 T cell receptor beta chains below come from one sample, sequenced in a study of cytomegalovirus exposure and HLA in healthy donors. Assay: immunoSEQ multiplex PCR; the TCRdb copy retains only in-frame clones and omits some. The sample holds around 74,000 clones, around 81% seen once. Source material: PBMCs. The receptor source for this set is a man under 40 in good health and CMV-seronegative.

V is TRBV4-1 and J is TRBJ1-2; D is undetermined. The CDR3 has 14 residues. Deletions cut 1 base from V and 4 bases from J, with 10 bases between. Germline assignment: CDR1 MGHRA and CDR2 YSYEKL. The CDR3 region has the DNA TGCGCCAGCAGCCAAGTCTTAGGGAGCTATGGCTACACCTTC. It yields the protein CASSQVLGSYGYTF.

This chain joins TRBV18 and TRBJ2-2; tentatively, D is TRBD1 (5 bases). Trimming shortened V by 6 bases and J by 4 bases, and 15 bases separated the two germline ends. The CDR3 is 15 amino acids. From germline, CDR1 is KGHSH and CDR2 LQKENI. This CDR3 is CASSPQGPSTGELFF. CDR3 DNA sequence: TGTGCCAGCTCGCCTCAGGGTCCGTCCACCGGGGAGCTGTTTTTT.